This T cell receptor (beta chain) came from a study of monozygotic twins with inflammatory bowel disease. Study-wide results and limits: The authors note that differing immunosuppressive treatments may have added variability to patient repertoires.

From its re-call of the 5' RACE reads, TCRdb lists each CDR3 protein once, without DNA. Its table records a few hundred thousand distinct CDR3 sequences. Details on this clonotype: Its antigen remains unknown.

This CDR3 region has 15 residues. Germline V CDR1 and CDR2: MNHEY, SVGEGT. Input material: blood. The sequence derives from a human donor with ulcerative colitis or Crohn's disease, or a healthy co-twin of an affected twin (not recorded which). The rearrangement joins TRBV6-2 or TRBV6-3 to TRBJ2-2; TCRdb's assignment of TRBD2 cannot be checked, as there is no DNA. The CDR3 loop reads CASSLTSGGTGELFF.